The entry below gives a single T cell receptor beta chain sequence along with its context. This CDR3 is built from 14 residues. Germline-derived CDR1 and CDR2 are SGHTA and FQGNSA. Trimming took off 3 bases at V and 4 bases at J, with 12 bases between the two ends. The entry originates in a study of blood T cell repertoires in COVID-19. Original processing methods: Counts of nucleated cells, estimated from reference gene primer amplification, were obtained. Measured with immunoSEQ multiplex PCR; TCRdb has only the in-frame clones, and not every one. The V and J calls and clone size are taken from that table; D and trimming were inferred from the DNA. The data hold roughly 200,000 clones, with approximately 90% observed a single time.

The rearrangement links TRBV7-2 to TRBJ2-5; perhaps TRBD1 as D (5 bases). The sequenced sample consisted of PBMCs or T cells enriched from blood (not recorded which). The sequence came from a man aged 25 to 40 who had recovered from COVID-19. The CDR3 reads CASSFAGRGETQYF. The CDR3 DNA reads TGTGCCAGCAGCTTTGCCGGTAGGGGAGAGACCCAGTACTTC.